This T cell receptor (beta chain) was observed in a study of T cells after yellow fever vaccination. Notes on the study in general: Booster samples showed a return of most primary-vaccination clones (under 98% CD4, around 85% CD8). Peak timing came faster in the weaker secondary response, day 5 versus 15. Some clonotypes were seen in both the CD4 and the CD8 compartments. These made up a small share and likely arose from convergent recombination.

CDR3 length equals 14 residues. The ends were cut back, 7 bases at V and 4 bases at J, with 15 bases in the middle. One entry per CDR3 protein, called by TCRdb with MiXCR from the 5' RACE reads. The table lists 300,000 to 400,000 distinct CDR3 sequences, around 12% of them singletons. There are a few counts of this clonotype. Its antigen is undetermined. The source is a man between 18 and 35 years old who received the YFV17D yellow fever vaccine. The V and J genes are TRBV12-3 or TRBV12-4 and TRBJ2-3, with TRBD2 as a possible D gene (5 bases). Sample: CD4+ T cells sorted from PBMCs, taken 15 days after the yellow fever booster vaccination. The CDR3 is CASTKDFPSDTQYF. DNA for the CDR3: TGTGCCAGCACCAAGGACTTTCCCTCAGATACGCAGTATTTT.